This TCR beta chain originates from a study of T cells after posttransplantation cyclophosphamide. Libraries were prepared by immunoSEQ multiplex PCR; TCRdb keeps only in-frame clonotypes and omits some of them. Of tens of thousands of clones in the sample, 85% to 95% were seen once. This clone was seen a few times. This sequence was found in a woman aged 50 to 65 in good health and a related stem cell transplant donor. Source material: PBMCs.

CDR3 coding DNA: TGTGCCACCAGCAGAGATCACGGGGGAACTGAAGCTTTCTTT. Translating it yields CATSRDHGGTEAFF. The chain has TRBV15 and TRBJ1-1, with D possibly being TRBD1 (5 bases). The germline gives CDR1 LNHNV, CDR2 YYDKDF (reference sequence). This CDR3 is 14 amino acids long. Trimming pared 0 bases from V and 5 bases from J, leaving 10 bases between. Variable domain in full (rest from reference TRBV15 and TRBJ1-1): DAMVIQNPRYQVTQFGKPVTLSCSQTLNHNVMYWYQQKSSQAPKLLFHYYDKDFNNEADTPDNFQSRRPNTSFCFLDIRSPGLGDTAMYLCATSRDHGGTEAFFGQGTRLTVV.